The clone carrying this T cell receptor (beta chain) turned up a few times. As yet, its antigen is unknown. Together with a sample-barcoded 5' primer, a J-beta primer mix was included in a second PCR lasting about 7 to 12 cycles. TCRdb redid the calling of the 5' RACE reads with MiXCR, one entry per CDR3 protein. The repertoire includes 650,000 to 1,000,000 distinct CDR3 sequences, 46% of them detected once, and approximately 18% sits in the top ten. The sample originates from a study of blood T cells in healthy people across ages. Study conclusions and caveats: Nothing was known about donor CMV status, and this possibly confounded expanded clonotype changes.

Germline CDR1 is SNHLY and CDR2 is FYNNEI. The CDR3 loop spans 14 amino acids. V was clipped by 3 bases and J by 5 bases, with 11 bases between them. J is TRBJ2-1 and V is TRBV2; unclear D gene. This clonotype was sampled from a man aged 80 or over in good health. The sequenced sample consisted of blood. The CDR3 loop is CASSERSAHNEQFF. The DNA for the CDR3 is TGTGCCAGCAGTGAGCGTTCTGCCCACAATGAGCAGTTCTTC.